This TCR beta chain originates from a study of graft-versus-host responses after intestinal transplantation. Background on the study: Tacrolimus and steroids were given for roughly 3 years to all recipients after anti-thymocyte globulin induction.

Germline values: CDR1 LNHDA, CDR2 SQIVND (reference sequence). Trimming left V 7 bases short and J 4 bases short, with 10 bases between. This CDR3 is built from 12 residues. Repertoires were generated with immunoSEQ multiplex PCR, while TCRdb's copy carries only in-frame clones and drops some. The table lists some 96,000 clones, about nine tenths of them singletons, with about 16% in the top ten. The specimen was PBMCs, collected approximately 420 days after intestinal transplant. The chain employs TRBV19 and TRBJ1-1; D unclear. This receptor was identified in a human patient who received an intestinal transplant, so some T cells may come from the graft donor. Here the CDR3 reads CASMTGSTEAFF. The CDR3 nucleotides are TGTGCCAGTATGACCGGGAGCACTGAAGCTTTCTTT.